Following are 7 T cell receptor beta chains from one sample sequenced in a study of T cell repertoires in cytomegalovirus infection. Each CDR3 protein is one row after TCRdb ran MiXCR on the reads. The sample records over 150,000 distinct CDR3 sequences, 15% to 20% being singletons. Sequenced sample: CD8+ T cells from PBMCs. The receptors were gathered from a human donor in good health (CMV status not recorded). Some clones in this sample may be carry-over from other donors' samples.

The rearrangement uses TRBV6-1 and TRBJ1-6; 8 bases fit TRBD1. V dropped 6 bases and J dropped 3; count of bases not matched to a gene: 7. Per the germline V gene, CDR1 is MNHNS and CDR2 is SASEGT. The CDR3 totals 16 residues. In DNA, the CDR3 is TGTGCCAGCAGGGACAGGGCGAAAGGCTATAATTCACCCCTCCACTTT. This encodes CASRDRAKGYNSPLHF.

This clonotype showed up just a few times. The genes are TRBV7-8 and TRBJ1-1; 12 bases map to TRBD1. The length of the CDR3 is 19 residues. V lost 4 bases, J lost 4 bases, and 16 bases stayed unmatched. Germline loops: CDR1 SGHVS, CDR2 FQNEAQ. The CDR3 sequence is CASSSKRGGDRGRSTEAFF. Here the CDR3 DNA reads TGTGCCAGCAGCTCCAAAAGGGGTGGGGACAGGGGGCGAAGCACTGAAGCTTTCTTT.

The chain joins TRBV11-2 to TRBJ1-1; D is perhaps TRBD1 (6 bases). This CDR3 contains 16 residues. With 5 bases removed from V and 1 base from J, the gap between germline ends came to 17 bases. Germline assignment: CDR1 SGHAT and CDR2 FQNNGV. The CDR3: CASSATQDRWNTEAFF. The CDR3 DNA reads as TGTGCCAGCAGCGCCACACAGGACAGATGGAACACTGAAGCTTTCTTT.

This clonotype was counted only a few times. The rearrangement uses TRBV27 and TRBJ2-1; 11 nucleotides line up with TRBD2. Trimming removed 5 bases from V and 5 bases from J; junction bases left unmatched: 5. The germline CDR1 and CDR2 sequences are MNHEY and SMNVEV (reference sequence). The CDR3 is made up of 15 amino acids. The CDR3 loop reads CASSIAGGPHNEQFF. CDR3 in DNA: TGTGCCAGCAGTATAGCGGGGGGGCCCCACAATGAGCAGTTCTTC.

This clonotype has a handful of counts. The CDR3 region has the DNA TGTGCCAGCAGTTACTCGTCGGAGTTTACTCAGTACTTC. This sequence encodes CASSYSSEFTQYF. The chain links TRBV6-2 or TRBV6-3 to TRBJ2-4; no definite D call. CDR3 length equals 13 residues. Germline V gene data show CDR1 as MNHEY and CDR2 as SVGEGT. V lost 0 bases and J lost 12, with 12 bases in between.

This chain joins TRBV7-9 and TRBJ2-1; D may match TRBD1 or TRBD2 (5 bases each). Looked up from germline, CDR1 is SEHNR and CDR2 is FQNEAQ (reference sequence). This CDR3 region has 17 residues. Trimming left V 4 bases short and J 5 bases short, with 21 bases between. CDR3 in amino acids: CASSSLLPGPENNEQFF. CDR3 nucleotides: TGTGCCAGCAGCTCCCTCCTCCCGGGACCCGAAAACAATGAGCAGTTCTTC. Full variable domain (outside the CDR3, taken from reference TRBV7-9 and TRBJ2-1): DTGVSQNPRHKITKRGQNVTFRCDPISEHNRLYWYRQTLGQGPEFLTYFQNEAQLEKSRLLSDRFSAERPKGSFSTLEIQRTEQGDSAMYLCASSSLLPGPENNEQFFGPGTRLTVL.

V usage is TRBV6-4 and J usage is TRBJ1-2; D is unresolved. V lost 8 bases to trimming and J lost 4 bases, with 11 bases between them. The length of the CDR3 is 12 residues. CDR1 is MRHNA and CDR2 is SNTAGT in the germline V gene. CDR3: CASRGPGYGYTF. The CDR3 DNA reads TGTGCCAGCCGAGGACCGGGCTATGGCTACACCTTC.